The 14 T cell receptor beta chains reported below all come from one sample, sequenced in a study of shared clonotypes between healthy human individuals (dated by TCRdb to about 2020). The library was built by means of the immunoSEQ multiplex PCR assay. TCRdb took over this immuneACCESS table, retaining in-frame rearrangements with V and J assigned. Such tables are incomplete; in checked studies, under half of the missing clones stem from an unresolved V gene, and the remainder is unexplained. The sample table contains about 1,500,000 clones; only one count was recorded for roughly 96% of them. The ten biggest clones cover 0.95% to 1.5% of the sample. The source material was naive CD4+ T cells sorted from blood. What the cell subset or site label conveys for this sample: CD45RA+ positively selected. The source of these receptors is a man aged 30-40 years in good health.

The V gene is TRBV7-9, the J gene TRBJ2-5, with D unclear. CDR3 length equals 12 residues. The germline V and J ends were trimmed by 5 bases and 5 bases, with 9 bases remaining between them. Looked up from germline, CDR1 is SEHNR and CDR2 is FQNEAQ (reference sequence). This CDR3 reads CASSPVGETQYF. As DNA, the CDR3 is TGTGCCAGCAGCCCAGTGGGGGAGACCCAGTACTTC.

The CDR3 loop is CASSGANEKLFF. CDR3 coding DNA: TGTGCCAGCAGTGGTGCTAATGAAAAACTGTTTTTT. This chain links TRBV27 with TRBJ1-4, with D hard to call. The germline V gene encodes CDR1 MNHEY and CDR2 SMNVEV (reference sequence). The ends were cut back, 5 bases at V and 3 bases at J, with 4 bases in the middle. CDR3 length: 12 amino acids.

V gene TRBV2 combines with J gene TRBJ1-6; 10 nucleotides match TRBD1. The CDR3 has 15 amino acids. Trimming at V came to 6 bases and at J to 10 bases, leaving 9 bases not matched to a gene. Germline CDR1 SNHLY, CDR2 FYNNEI. The CDR3 nucleotides are TGTGCCAGCAGCACGGGACAGGGGATCGGATCACCCCTCCACTTT. Translating it yields CASSTGQGIGSPLHF.

The CDR3 nucleotides are TGTGCCAGCAGCTCCTCTGGGGGCGGGAGGAGCACAGATACGCAGTATTTT. It specifies CASSSSGGGRSTDTQYF. This rearrangement joins TRBV7-6 to TRBJ2-3, with TRBD2 identical over 8 bases. Germline V CDR1 and CDR2: SGHVS, FNYEAQ. The V gene end was trimmed by 4 bases and the J gene end by 0 bases; junction bases not matched to a gene: 9. The CDR3 extends over 17 amino acids.

The genes are TRBV5-1 and TRBJ2-1; 10 positions agree with TRBD2. CDR3 length equals 17 residues. V lost 3 bases and J lost 0; bases outside the gene matches: 6. Germline CDR1 reads SGHRS; CDR2 reads YFSETQ. Here the CDR3 reads CASSWRTSGDSYNEQFF. DNA for the CDR3: TGCGCCAGCAGCTGGAGGACTAGCGGAGACTCCTACAATGAGCAGTTCTTC.

The V call is TRBV10-3, the J call TRBJ1-1, with D possibly TRBD1 on 5 matching bases. Germline lookup yields CDR1 ENHRY and CDR2 SYGVKD. Trimming removed 4 bases at V and 5 bases at J, with 11 bases between. The CDR3 extends over 13 amino acids. The DNA of the CDR3 is TGTGCCATCAGTGGGACAATTCCGACTGAAGCTTTCTTT. It is translated as CAISGTIPTEAFF.

The rearrangement joins TRBV29-1 to TRBJ1-1; a possible D gene is TRBD1 (6 bases). With 6 bases removed from V and 0 bases from J, the gap between germline ends came to 11 bases. Germline-derived CDR1 and CDR2 are SQVTM and ANQGSEA. This CDR3 region has 13 residues. The CDR3 DNA reads as TGCAGCGTGAACAGGGTGATGAACACTGAAGCTTTCTTT. This codes for CSVNRVMNTEAFF.

The V call is TRBV11-1, the J call TRBJ1-2, with D unclear. The germline CDR1 and CDR2 sequences are SGHAT and FQDESV (reference sequence). Trimming shortened V by 1 base and J by 2 bases, and 8 bases separated the two germline ends. The CDR3 totals 14 residues. Here the CDR3 DNA reads TGTGCCAGCAGCTTAGTTGACGGGAACTATGGCTACACCTTC. Translating it yields CASSLVDGNYGYTF.

CDR3 DNA: TGTGCCACCAGCAGTTCAAGCGGGAGGGTGGTCACAGATACGCAGTATTTT. Protein: CATSSSSGRVVTDTQYF. The J gene is TRBJ2-3, the V gene TRBV15; 10 bases map to TRBD2. The germline CDR1 and CDR2 sequences are LNHNV and YYDKDF (reference sequence). V shed 3 bases, J shed 2 bases, and the junction held 8 bases outside the gene matches. The CDR3 contains 17 residues.

The chain employs TRBV11-2 and TRBJ2-7, with 9 positions matching TRBD2. Germline CDR1 and CDR2: SGHAT and FQNNGV. Germline trimming cut 4 bases from V and 5 bases from J; bases unmatched to any gene: 6. This CDR3 has 14 amino acids. This CDR3 is CASSSLSGSNEQYF. The DNA for the CDR3 is TGTGCCAGCAGCTCCCTTAGCGGGAGTAACGAGCAGTACTTC.

This clone has only a few counts. The V gene is TRBV2, the J gene TRBJ1-1; 10 nucleotides align to TRBD1. The junction had 12 bases not matched to a gene; V was cut back by 6 bases and J by 11 bases. The germline CDR1 and CDR2 sequences are SNHLY and FYNNEI. This CDR3 contains 14 residues. CDR3 residues: CASSDRTGGVAAFF. DNA of the CDR3: TGTGCCAGCAGCGACAGGACAGGGGGTGTCGCGGCTTTCTTT.

The chain couples TRBV6-1 to TRBJ1-3; D gene uncertain. The CDR3 length is 17 residues. The V and J ends lost 3 bases and 3 bases respectively, with 18 bases between them. Per the germline V gene, CDR1 is MNHNS and CDR2 is SASEGT. This CDR3 reads CASSDLVSPPDGNTIYF. The CDR3 DNA reads TGTGCCAGCAGTGACCTGGTCAGTCCCCCGGATGGAAACACCATATATTTT.

V and J are TRBV4-1 and TRBJ2-7; 13 positions match TRBD2. Germline V CDR1 and CDR2: MGHRA, YSYEKL. CDR3 length: 14 residues. The V and J ends lost 5 bases and 7 bases, in that order; junction bases with no gene match: 5. The CDR3 sequence: CASSLGTSGVEQYF. The CDR3 nucleotides read TGCGCCAGCAGCTTAGGGACTAGCGGGGTTGAGCAGTACTTC.

The chain is built from TRBV27 and TRBJ2-7; 12 nucleotides line up with TRBD2. V gave up 4 bases and J gave up 1 base; unmatched junction bases: 5. In germline, CDR1 is MNHEY, CDR2 SMNVEV (reference sequence). CDR3 length: 16 amino acids. CDR3 sequence reads: CASSYLAGGKSYEQYF. The DNA of the CDR3 is TGTGCCAGCAGTTACCTAGCGGGAGGGAAGTCCTACGAGCAGTACTTC.